This TCR beta chain was identified during a study of beta chain features in type 1 diabetes. General study findings and limits: In all four CD4+ subsets, TCRB CDR3 length was significantly, moderately reduced in type 1 diabetes.

In this sample, this clone turned up a few times. The antigen is not known. What was sequenced were expressed TCRB transcripts, since all of the isolated RNA had been reverse transcribed. About 3.57 million reads per sample on average were obtained from naive, central memory and regulatory T cell samples. Here immunoSEQ multiplex PCR was the method, and the copy in TCRdb shows in-frame clones only, minus some. This sample has about 150,000 clones, with about 10% found just once. The CDR3 has 12 amino acids. In germline, CDR1 is SGHKS, CDR2 YYEKEE (reference sequence). The germline V and J ends were trimmed by 0 bases and 7 bases, with 7 bases remaining between them.

This receptor was obtained from a man between 18 and 29 years old in good health. Sequencing was done on a sample of naive CD4+ T cells from blood. The chain uses TRBV5-5 and TRBJ1-1; D is ambiguous. CDR3 nucleotides: TGTGCCAGCAGCTTGGCGGGATTTGAAGCTTTCTTT. Translation gives CASSLAGFEAFF.